This TCR beta chain was identified during a study of T cell responses to AZD1222 COVID-19 vaccine. On this clone: The sample has other DNA sequences that encode this CDR3 too.

The ends were cut back, 3 bases at V and 0 bases at J, with 3 bases in the middle. The CDR3 has 13 residues. Libraries were prepared by immunoSEQ multiplex PCR; TCRdb keeps only in-frame clonotypes and omits some of them. The repertoire holds 100,000 to 120,000 clones, with 88% as singletons. The TCR was taken from an adult in good health. Sequenced here: peripheral blood, sampled on day 0 of AZD1222 vaccination. The rearrangement links TRBV12-3 or TRBV12-4 to TRBJ1-5; D not resolved. The CDR3 loop reads CASSLGSNQPQHF. The DNA of the CDR3 is TGTGCCAGCAGTTTGGGTAGCAATCAGCCCCAGCATTTT.